This passage covers 30 T cell receptor beta chains from one sample sequenced in a study of blood T cell repertoires in COVID-19. The repertoire was sequenced with immunoSEQ multiplex PCR; TCRdb's copy has only in-frame clones and lacks some. Found here are hundreds of thousands of clones, approximately 90% of them singletons; the top ten hold roughly 8.9%. The sample was PBMCs or T cells enriched from blood (not recorded which). The receptors here all came from a woman between 40 and 55 years old who had recovered from COVID-19.

The rearrangement joins TRBV28 to TRBJ2-5; 7 bases agree with TRBD2. This CDR3 spans 14 amino acids. The junction had 3 bases not matched to a gene; V was cut back by 5 bases and J by 0 bases. Per germline, CDR1 MDHEN and CDR2 SYDVKM. The DNA of the CDR3 is TGTGCCAGCAGTGGGACTACCAACCAAGAGACCCAGTACTTC. Residues: CASSGTTNQETQYF.

This clone was recorded a few times. The chain has TRBV29-1 and TRBJ1-1, with no clear D. V was trimmed by 8 bases and J by 3 bases, leaving 16 bases between them. Germline CDR1 SQVTM, CDR2 ANQGSEA. CDR3 size: 13 residues. The DNA for the CDR3 is TGCAGCTGTATGGACGGGGATTACACTGAAGCTTTCTTT. It translates to CSCMDGDYTEAFF.

The chain links TRBV3-1 (or the pseudogene TRBV3-2) to TRBJ2-7, with a weak D call TRBD1 (6 bases). The CDR3 sequence is 12 residues long. Trimming removed 2 bases at V and 4 bases at J, with 6 bases between. The germline gives CDR1 LGHDT, CDR2 YNNKEL (reference sequence). Here the CDR3 DNA reads TGTGCCAGCAGCCAAAGGGGGTACGAGCAGTACTTC. It encodes CASSQRGYEQYF.

This clone was found once. The chain has TRBV18 and TRBJ1-1; possibly TRBD1 for D (5 bases). This CDR3 comprises 15 residues. Germline loops: CDR1 KGHSH, CDR2 LQKENI. V dropped 2 bases and J dropped 4 bases, with 14 bases sitting between them. The CDR3 protein is CASSPATGLATEAFF. The CDR3 DNA sequence: TGTGCCAGCTCACCAGCCACAGGTTTGGCCACTGAAGCTTTCTTT.

The chain joins TRBV10-3 to TRBJ2-7; possibly TRBD2 for D (6 bases). This CDR3 spans 13 amino acids. Trimming shortened V by 10 bases and J by 5 bases, and 18 bases separated the two germline ends. Germline CDR1 ENHRY, CDR2 SYGVKD. Here the CDR3 DNA reads TGTGCCACACAGGTAGCGGTAGGGGACGAGCAGTACTTC. This codes for CATQVAVGDEQYF.

The chain is built from TRBV5-4 and TRBJ2-7; TRBD2 matches 15 bases. The CDR3 covers 17 residues. The ends lost 3 bases at V and 0 bases at J; junction bases unmatched: 4. In germline, CDR1 is SGHNT, CDR2 YYREEE (reference sequence). CDR3 in amino acids: CASSSGTSGRSSYEQYF. CDR3 nucleotide sequence: TGTGCCAGCAGCTCAGGGACTAGCGGGAGGAGCTCCTACGAGCAGTACTTC. The variable domain in full, completed from reference TRBV5-4 and TRBJ2-7, reads ETGVTQSPTHLIKTRGQQVTLRCSSQSGHNTVSWYQQALGQGPQFIFQYYREEENGRGNFPPRFSGLQFPNYSSELNVNALELDDSALYLCASSSGTSGRSSYEQYFGPGTRLTVT.

The V and J genes are TRBV28 and TRBJ2-2, with D unresolved. Germline-derived CDR1 and CDR2 are MDHEN and SYDVKM. V was pared by 10 bases and J by 1 base, with 19 bases between. This CDR3 has 16 amino acids. The CDR3 bases are TGTGCCATCCCCCGGGTGGATAGAAAGAACACCGGGGAGCTGTTTTTT. Translation: CAIPRVDRKNTGELFF.

As for this clone: Additional DNA sequences in this sample encode the identical CDR3. The V gene is TRBV7-9, the J gene TRBJ1-1; 7 bases are a match to TRBD1. Germline CDR1 is SEHNR and CDR2 is FQNEAQ (reference sequence). V was clipped by 1 base and J by 3 bases; unmatched bases: 2. The length of the CDR3 is 14 residues. The CDR3 DNA sequence: TGTGCCAGCAGCTTAGGGCAGGGGGACACTGAAGCTTTCTTT. This translates into CASSLGQGDTEAFF.

V usage is TRBV7-2 and J usage is TRBJ1-6; D gene uncertain. With 1 base removed from V and 10 bases from J, the gap between germline ends came to 8 bases. CDR3 length: 13 residues. Per the germline V gene, CDR1 is SGHTA and CDR2 is FQGNSA. DNA of the CDR3: TGTGCCAGCAGCTTAGGGAGGGCCTCACCCCTCCACTTT. Its protein product is CASSLGRASPLHF.

J is TRBJ1-2 and V is TRBV29-1, with D uncertain. CDR3 length equals 14 residues. Trimming removed 1 base at V and 2 bases at J, with 11 bases between. In germline, CDR1 is SQVTM, CDR2 ANQGSEA. DNA of the CDR3: TGCAGCGTTGAAGGCCCCACTTCCAACTATGGCTACACCTTC. As protein: CSVEGPTSNYGYTF.

CDR3 in DNA: TGTGCCAGCTCACCGGGGCAGGCAAACTCTGGAAACACCATATATTTT. Translating gives CASSPGQANSGNTIYF. This chain joins TRBV18 and TRBJ1-3, with D possibly matching TRBD1 (5 bases). Per germline, CDR1 KGHSH and CDR2 LQKENI. V was pared by 3 bases and J by 0 bases, with 12 bases between. The CDR3 is 16 residues long.

The gene calls are TRBV19 and TRBJ2-7; TRBD2 aligns across 11 bases. CDR1 and CDR2 from the germline V gene are LNHDA and SQIVND (reference sequence). The CDR3 is 15 amino acids. V lost 5 bases and J lost 0; bases outside the gene matches: 3. In nucleotides, the CDR3 is TGTGCCAGTAGTCTAGCGGGGGGTCGCTCCTACGAGCAGTACTTC. Amino acids: CASSLAGGRSYEQYF.

This clone was found once. The gene calls are TRBV30 and TRBJ2-2; 7 bases are shared with TRBD1. Germline trimming cut 2 bases from V and 4 bases from J; bases unmatched to any gene: 7. The CDR3 has 15 amino acids. CDR1 and CDR2 from the germline V gene are GTSNPN and SVGIG (reference sequence). This chain's CDR3 is CAWSFDRVGTGELFF. Written as DNA, the CDR3 is TGTGCCTGGAGTTTTGACAGGGTTGGCACCGGGGAGCTGTTTTTT.

The V gene is TRBV9, the J gene TRBJ1-6, with D hard to call. With 2 bases removed from V and 7 bases from J, the gap between germline ends came to 10 bases. The CDR3 is 14 amino acids. Germline assignment: CDR1 SGDLS and CDR2 YYNGEE. The CDR3 region is CASSVSGQNSPLHF. CDR3 coding DNA: TGTGCCAGCAGCGTTAGTGGGCAGAATTCACCCCTCCACTTT.

The rearrangement joins TRBV6-2 or TRBV6-3 to TRBJ2-5; TRBD1 agrees at 9 bases. Trimming removed 1 base from V and 2 bases from J; junction bases left unmatched: 8. This CDR3 comprises 17 residues. Germline CDR1 is MNHEY and CDR2 is SVGEGT. Written as DNA, the CDR3 is TGTGCCAGCAGTTACTTGCCCGGGACAGGGACACAAGAGACCCAGTACTTC. Translated: CASSYLPGTGTQETQYF.

The chain joins TRBV6-5 to TRBJ2-1; D unclear. V was cut by 6 bases and J by 0 bases, with 12 bases left in between. The CDR3 covers 15 residues. Germline lookup yields CDR1 MNHEY and CDR2 SVGAGI. The CDR3 nucleotides read TGTGCCAGCAGCTCCAGACAAAGCTCCTACAATGAGCAGTTCTTC. It is translated as CASSSRQSSYNEQFF.

The chain combines TRBV2 with TRBJ1-5; 9 bases agree with TRBD1. With V trimmed by 8 bases and J by 1 base, 6 bases remained unmatched. CDR1 and CDR2 from the germline V gene are SNHLY and FYNNEI. CDR3 length equals 15 residues. CDR3 residues: CASWDRAGSNQPQHF. In DNA, the CDR3 is TGTGCCAGCTGGGACAGGGCAGGAAGCAATCAGCCCCAGCATTTT.

CDR3 in amino acids: CASSSSTGGATEKLFF. DNA for the CDR3: TGCGCCAGCAGCTCCTCGACGGGGGGCGCTACAGAAAAACTGTTTTTT. The chain combines TRBV5-1 with TRBJ1-4; the D gene is possibly TRBD1 (6 bases). The germline V gene has CDR1 SGHRS and CDR2 YFSETQ. V was pared by 3 bases and J by 8 bases, with 20 bases between. This CDR3 region has 16 residues. Combining the CDR3 with reference TRBV5-1 and TRBJ1-4 gives the whole variable domain KAGVTQTPRYLIKTRGQQVTLSCSPISGHRSVSWYQQTPGQGLQFLFEYFSETQRNKGNFPGRFSGRQFSNSRSEMNVSTLELGDSALYLCASSSSTGGATEKLFFGSGTQLSVL.

The rearrangement joins TRBV19 to TRBJ2-2; D remains unclear. The CDR3 is 14 residues long. Trimming removed 7 bases from V and 2 bases from J, with 11 bases in between. Per germline, CDR1 LNHDA and CDR2 SQIVND (reference sequence). CDR3 residues: CASTAWQNTGELFF. Here the CDR3 DNA reads TGTGCCAGTACCGCTTGGCAAAACACCGGGGAGCTGTTTTTT.

This sequence joins TRBV7-6 and TRBJ2-1; perhaps TRBD1 as D (5 bases). Trimming removed 1 base at V and 7 bases at J, with 8 bases between. This CDR3 spans 13 amino acids. Germline V gives CDR1 SGHVS, CDR2 FNYEAQ. The CDR3 DNA is TGTGCCAGCAGCTTAGAGGGGTTTAATGAGCAGTTCTTC. It yields the protein CASSLEGFNEQFF.

This clone was counted a single time. The V and J genes are TRBV3-1 (or the pseudogene TRBV3-2) and TRBJ2-7; TRBD2 matches at 8 bases. Unmatched junction bases numbered 5, after V lost 1 base and J lost 3 bases. Germline lookup yields CDR1 LGHDT and CDR2 YNNKEL (reference sequence). This CDR3 has 15 amino acids. The CDR3 DNA reads as TGTGCCAGCAGCCAAGGCGGGAGGCTGGGCTACGAGCAGTACTTC. Amino acids: CASSQGGRLGYEQYF.

The chain recombines TRBV7-8 with TRBJ1-4; D remains ambiguous. Between the trimmed V and J ends, which lost 2 bases and 5 bases, there was a span of 9 bases. The CDR3 contains 14 residues. Germline values: CDR1 SGHVS, CDR2 FQNEAQ. The DNA of the CDR3 is TGTGCCAGCAGCTTATTGGCTCAAAATGAAAAACTGTTTTTT. It is translated as CASSLLAQNEKLFF. Combining the CDR3 with reference TRBV7-8 and TRBJ1-4 gives the whole variable domain GAGVSQSPRYKVAKRGQDVALRCDPISGHVSLFWYQQALGQGPEFLTYFQNEAQLDKSGLPSDRFFAERPEGSVSTLKIQRTQQEDSAVYLCASSLLAQNEKLFFGSGTQLSVL.

The chain uses TRBV7-3 and TRBJ2-1, with D tentatively TRBD2 (6 bases). The CDR3 runs 17 residues. The V end was cut by 3 bases, the J end by 4 bases, with 19 bases between. CDR1 and CDR2 from the germline V gene are SGHTA and FQGTGA. CDR3: CASSFYYRAGPYNEQFF. CDR3 in DNA: TGTGCCAGCAGCTTTTATTATCGGGCGGGGCCTTACAATGAGCAGTTCTTC.

The V and J genes are TRBV19 and TRBJ2-7, with a tentative D call TRBD2 (5 bases). This CDR3 spans 12 amino acids. V lost 10 bases and J 3 bases, leaving 13 bases between the germline ends. Germline CDR1 reads LNHDA; CDR2 reads SQIVND (reference sequence). The CDR3 DNA reads TGTGCCACCAGCGAGGGATTCTACGAGCAGTACTTC. Residues: CATSEGFYEQYF.

CDR3 sequence (DNA): TGTGCCAGCAGTCAAAGACAGGGTCTAAGGACGCAGTATTTT. Its translation: CASSQRQGLRTQYF. The chain recombines TRBV6-2 or TRBV6-3 with TRBJ2-3, with 7 bases lining up with TRBD1. This CDR3 comprises 14 residues. Germline V lookup: CDR1 MNHEY, CDR2 SVGEGT. V lost 5 bases to trimming and J lost 9 bases; unmatched junction nucleotides: 11.

This sequence joins TRBV5-6 and TRBJ2-7; TRBD1 might be the D (5 bases). The CDR3 is 13 amino acids. V lost 1 base and J 2 bases, leaving 7 bases between the germline ends. Germline V lookup: CDR1 SGHDT, CDR2 YYEEEE. CDR3 amino acids: CASSLRQTYEQYF. The CDR3 DNA follows: TGTGCCAGCAGCTTGAGACAGACCTACGAGCAGTACTTC.

This sequence joins TRBV19 and TRBJ2-2, with D hard to call. Per germline, CDR1 LNHDA and CDR2 SQIVND (reference sequence). The CDR3 has 12 residues. With 3 bases removed from V and 7 bases from J, the gap between germline ends came to 6 bases. CDR3 sequence: CASSIGGGELFF. In DNA, the CDR3 is TGTGCCAGTAGTATTGGCGGCGGGGAGCTGTTTTTT.

The chain joins TRBV9 to TRBJ2-3; TRBD2 aligns across 9 bases. Germline CDR1 reads SGDLS; CDR2 reads YYNGEE. CDR3 size: 15 residues. V gave up 1 base and J gave up 3 bases; unmatched junction bases: 3. CDR3 sequence reads: CASSVNSGRTDTQYF. The CDR3 nucleotides are TGTGCCAGCAGCGTAAATAGCGGGAGAACAGATACGCAGTATTTT.

This sequence joins TRBV25-1 and TRBJ1-2; unclear D gene. Looked up from germline, CDR1 is MGHDK and CDR2 is SYGVNS. V shed 5 bases and J shed 1 base, with 8 bases lying between them. The CDR3 loop spans 13 amino acids. The DNA for the CDR3 is TGTGCCAGCAGTCTTGACAATAACTATGGCTACACCTTC. Residues: CASSLDNNYGYTF.

This chain links TRBV19 with TRBJ1-3; D unresolved. V gave up 3 bases and J gave up 7 bases, with 19 bases separating them. The CDR3 is made up of 16 amino acids. Germline V gene data show CDR1 as LNHDA and CDR2 as SQIVND (reference sequence). In nucleotides, the CDR3 is TGTGCCAGTAGTATGGGGAGGGAGACCGCATGGAACACCATATATTTT. Translated: CASSMGRETAWNTIYF.